These 11 T cell receptor beta chains were all obtained from the same sample, sequenced in a study of blood T cell repertoires in COVID-19. The method was immunoSEQ multiplex PCR; TCRdb's version includes in-frame clones alone and lacks a portion of them. In the table there are 300,000 to 400,000 clones, approximately 88% of which are singletons. What was sequenced was PBMCs or T cells enriched from blood (not recorded which). The receptors stem from a woman aged 25 to 39 with acute COVID-19.

This chain links TRBV3-1 (or the pseudogene TRBV3-2) with TRBJ1-4, with TRBD1 identical over 10 bases. The junction had 6 bases not matched to a gene; V was cut back by 1 base and J by 13 bases. Looked up from germline, CDR1 is LGHDT and CDR2 is YNNKEL (reference sequence). The CDR3 is made up of 14 amino acids. The chain's CDR3 is CASSQAWGQGILFF. The CDR3 region has the DNA TGTGCCAGCAGCCAAGCTTGGGGACAGGGGATACTGTTTTTT.

V and J are TRBV27 and TRBJ1-3; 9 positions agree with TRBD1. This CDR3 region has 14 residues. Germline CDR1 is MNHEY and CDR2 is SMNVEV (reference sequence). With 7 bases clipped from V and 3 bases from J, the junction kept 4 bases outside the gene matches. The CDR3: CASTDRGGGNTIYF. In DNA form, the CDR3 reads TGTGCCAGCACTGACAGGGGGGGTGGAAACACCATATATTTT.

This rearrangement joins TRBV19 to TRBJ2-2, with TRBD2 identical over 10 bases. CDR3 length equals 18 residues. Germline V gives CDR1 LNHDA, CDR2 SQIVND (reference sequence). V trimming: 3 bases; J trimming: 5 bases; junction bases outside the gene matches: 12. CDR3 sequence (DNA): TGTGCCAGTAGTATCGGCCTAGCGGGGGTGGCCGGGACCGGGGAGCTGTTTTTT. Translated, it gives CASSIGLAGVAGTGELFF.

V usage is TRBV10-3 and J usage is TRBJ2-7; 9 bases fit TRBD1. This CDR3 comprises 14 residues. After removal of 2 bases from V and 5 bases from J, the junction contained 4 bases not matched to a gene. CDR1 and CDR2 from the germline V gene are ENHRY and SYGVKD. This CDR3 reads CAISEPGQGHEQYF. CDR3 coding DNA: TGTGCCATCAGTGAGCCGGGACAGGGTCACGAGCAGTACTTC.

The V call is TRBV21-1, the J call TRBJ1-3. TRBV21-1 is a documented pseudogene. The CDR3 spans 18 residues. The CDR3 here is CASSTRGRRGARGNTIYF. CDR3 bases: TGTGCCAGCAGCACGCGCGGAAGACGGGGGGCGCGGGGAAACACCATATATTTT.

This clone was detected only once. This chain joins TRBV24-1 and TRBJ2-7; possibly TRBD2 for D (5 bases). V lost 6 bases and J lost 3, with 14 bases in between. CDR3 length: 14 amino acids. CDR1 KGHDR and CDR2 SFDVKD come from the germline V gene. The DNA of the CDR3 is TGTGCCACCAGTCCTGGTGGAGGACGCTACGAGCAGTACTTC. It specifies CATSPGGGRYEQYF.

The CDR3 coding sequence is TGCGCCAGCAGCCCGAGCGGGGGGGCCCTCGAGCAGTACTTC. It yields the protein CASSPSGGALEQYF. This chain connects TRBV4-3 to TRBJ2-7; 10 nucleotides match TRBD2. Germline CDR1 is LGHNA and CDR2 is YSLEER. The CDR3 runs 14 residues. With 4 bases clipped from V and 6 bases from J, the junction kept 6 bases outside the gene matches.

V is TRBV2 and J is TRBJ2-7, with TRBD1 matching over 8 bases. Per the germline V gene, CDR1 is SNHLY and CDR2 is FYNNEI. CDR3 size: 13 residues. CDR3 sequence: CATRDRRLYEQYF. In DNA form, the CDR3 reads TGTGCAACCCGGGACAGGCGTTTATACGAGCAGTACTTC. The whole variable domain, filled in from reference TRBV2 and TRBJ2-7, reads EPEVTQTPSHQVTQMGQEVILRCVPISNHLYFYWYRQILGQKVEFLVSFYNNEISEKSEIFDDQFSVERPDGSNFTLKIRSTKLEDSAMYFCATRDRRLYEQYFGPGTRLTVT.

The chain combines TRBV12-3 or TRBV12-4 with TRBJ1-4, with D possibly TRBD1 on 5 matching bases. The CDR3 totals 13 residues. V was cut by 2 bases and J by 8 bases, with 9 bases left in between. The CDR3 sequence: CASSLYRWEKLFF. CDR3 in DNA: TGTGCCAGCAGTTTATACAGGTGGGAAAAACTGTTTTTT.

The chain joins TRBV5-1 to TRBJ2-3; TRBD1 matches 10 bases. The V gene end was trimmed by 0 bases and the J gene end by 5 bases; junction bases not matched to a gene: 6. Germline V gives CDR1 SGHRS, CDR2 YFSETQ. The CDR3 totals 16 residues. The CDR3 loop is CASSLGQGASVDTQYF. The CDR3 DNA sequence: TGCGCCAGCAGCTTGGGACAGGGGGCGTCGGTAGATACGCAGTATTTT.

The V call is TRBV19, the J call TRBJ2-1, with D perhaps TRBD1 (5 bases). Germline assignment: CDR1 LNHDA and CDR2 SQIVND (reference sequence). The CDR3 has 12 amino acids. Trimming removed 3 bases from V and 9 bases from J, with 9 bases in between. CDR3 in amino acids: CASSMKGPEQFF. CDR3 DNA: TGTGCCAGTAGTATGAAGGGGCCTGAGCAGTTCTTC.